This T cell receptor beta chain is drawn from a study of T-cell reconstitution after alpha-beta-depleted transplantation in children. This clonotype was counted between two and nine times. Its antigen is as yet unknown. Unique molecular identifiers were used in preparing the TCRbeta library. MiXCR was run by TCRdb on the PCR reads, yielding one entry per CDR3 protein. The sample lists around 960,000 distinct CDR3 sequences, about 29% occurring once. Germline values: CDR1 DFQATT, CDR2 SNEGSKA (reference sequence). The CDR3 covers 13 residues. V dropped 6 bases and J dropped 9 bases, with 19 bases sitting between them. Overall study findings and caveats: Most T-cell counts and diversity one year after the transplant came from T cells that were newly produced. Expanded graft clones numbering several hundred reportedly gave rise to alpha-beta T cells about two months after transplant.

The sample in question was PBMCs, mostly from graft donor cells, obtained 360 days after TCRalphabeta/CD19-depleted stem cell transplant. The chain uses TRBV20-1 and TRBJ2-3; D remains ambiguous. The TCR originated in a boy younger than two who had a stem cell transplant for SCID, so the T cells may come from the graft donor. The CDR3 region is CSADRANSRTQYF. Written as DNA, the CDR3 is TGCAGTGCCGACCGGGCAAACAGCCGGACGCAGTATTTT.